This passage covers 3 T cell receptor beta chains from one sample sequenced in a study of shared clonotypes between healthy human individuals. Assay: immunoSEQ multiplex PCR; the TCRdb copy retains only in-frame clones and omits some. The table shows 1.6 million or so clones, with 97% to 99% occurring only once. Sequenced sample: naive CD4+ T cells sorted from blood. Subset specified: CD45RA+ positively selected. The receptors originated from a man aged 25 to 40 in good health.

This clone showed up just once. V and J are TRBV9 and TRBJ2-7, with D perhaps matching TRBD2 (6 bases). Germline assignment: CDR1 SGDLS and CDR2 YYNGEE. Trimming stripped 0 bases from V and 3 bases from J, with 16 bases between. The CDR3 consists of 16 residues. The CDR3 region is CASSVDGSGSYYEQYF. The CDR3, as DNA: TGTGCCAGCAGCGTAGACGGTAGCGGAAGTTACTACGAGCAGTACTTC.

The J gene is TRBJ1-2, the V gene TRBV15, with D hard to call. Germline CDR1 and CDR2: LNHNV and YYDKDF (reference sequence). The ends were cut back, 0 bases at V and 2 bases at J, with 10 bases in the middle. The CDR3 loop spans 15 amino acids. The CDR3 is CATSREAQDNYGYTF. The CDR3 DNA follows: TGTGCCACCAGCAGAGAGGCGCAGGACAACTATGGCTACACCTTC.

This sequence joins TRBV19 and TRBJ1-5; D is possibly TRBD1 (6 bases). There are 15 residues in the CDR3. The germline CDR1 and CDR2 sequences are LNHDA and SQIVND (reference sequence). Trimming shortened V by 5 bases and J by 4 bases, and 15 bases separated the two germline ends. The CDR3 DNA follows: TGTGCCAGTAGTTCACAGGGTGAAAAAAATCAGCCCCAGCATTTT. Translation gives CASSSQGEKNQPQHF.